This T cell receptor (beta chain) originates from a study of STAT5B mutations in CD4+ large granular lymphocyte leukemia. Study overall: Cryopreserved patient cells were CD8-depleted, then anti-CD4 bead selected. Study results and caveats: 8/27 top patient clones versus 2/35 control clones were TRBV06-family. CD4-sorted patient repertoires seemed more clonal than healthy CD4+ repertoires. About 24% of private leukemic clonotypes occurred rarely in other patients' non-leukemic repertoires.

CDR1 SNHLY and CDR2 FYNNEI come from the germline V gene. Trimming cost V 9 bases and J 0 bases, with 9 bases left between them. The CDR3 has 13 residues. Assay used: immunoSEQ multiplex PCR; TCRdb lists only in-frame clones, some missing. The sample holds 4,100 or so clones; 80% are singletons and the top ten take approximately 7.6%. With respect to this clone: Antigen specificity is unknown.

The V gene is TRBV2, the J gene TRBJ2-1, with D perhaps matching TRBD1 or TRBD2 (5 bases each). Sequencing used PBMCs. This TCR derives from a man aged 65 to 79 with CD4+ T-cell large granular lymphocyte leukemia. In DNA, the CDR3 is TGTGCCAGGGGACGGGTCTCCTACAATGAGCAGTTCTTC. It yields the protein CARGRVSYNEQFF.